These 32 T cell receptor beta chains came from one sample sequenced in a study of monozygotic twins with inflammatory bowel disease. Following a re-call of the 5' RACE reads, TCRdb has one entry per CDR3 protein and lacks DNA. The sample includes 350,000 to 500,000 distinct CDR3 sequences. Sequenced: blood. These receptors were obtained from a human donor with ulcerative colitis or Crohn's disease, or a healthy co-twin of an affected twin (not recorded which).

The chain carries TRBV4-2 and TRBJ2-2. This CDR3 is 13 amino acids long. Germline V gene data show CDR1 as LGHNA and CDR2 as YNFKEQ. This CDR3 reads CASSQVGTGELFF.

This chain connects TRBV6-1 to TRBJ2-2; without DNA, the TCRdb call of TRBD2 cannot be checked. Germline assignment: CDR1 MNHNS and CDR2 SASEGT. This CDR3 region has 12 residues. CDR3 loop: CASLSARGELFF.

The chain links TRBV6-5 to TRBJ2-1; TCRdb's assignment of TRBD1 cannot be checked, as there is no DNA. This CDR3 has 15 residues. From germline, CDR1 is MNHEY and CDR2 SVGAGI. CDR3 loop: CASSYRDNSYNEQFF.

The chain employs TRBV5-1 and TRBJ2-3; TCRdb selects TRBD2, and the lack of DNA leaves this call unchecked. Germline V gene sequence: CDR1 SGHRS, CDR2 YFSETQ. This CDR3 is 19 amino acids long. The CDR3 here is CASSLSGLAGGPSTDTQYF.

V and J are TRBV9 and TRBJ2-1. Germline assignment: CDR1 SGDLS and CDR2 YYNGEE. The CDR3 runs 15 residues. The CDR3 is CASSRSTDARNEQFF.

The rearrangement uses TRBV20-1 and TRBJ2-7; TCRdb selects TRBD1, and the lack of DNA leaves this call unchecked. Germline V gene sequence: CDR1 DFQATT, CDR2 SNEGSKA (reference sequence). CDR3 length: 12 residues. The CDR3: CSAAGEAYEQYF.

The V gene is TRBV12-3 or TRBV12-4, the J gene TRBJ2-7. This CDR3 is 14 amino acids long. CDR3 loop: CASTRTDVVYEQYF.

The V call is TRBV20-1, the J call TRBJ1-5; the D call from TCRdb, TRBD1, cannot be confirmed without DNA. CDR1 and CDR2 (germline): DFQATT, SNEGSKA (reference sequence). The CDR3 covers 14 residues. The CDR3 sequence is CSAAGTGAYKPQHF.

This sequence joins TRBV6-5 and TRBJ2-2; TCRdb's D call, TRBD2, is unchecked because there is no DNA. The length of the CDR3 is 14 residues. Germline lookup yields CDR1 MNHEY and CDR2 SVGAGI. The CDR3 protein is CASSYLGLTGELFF.

This chain connects TRBV18 to TRBJ2-1; without DNA, the TCRdb call of TRBD1 cannot be checked. This CDR3 spans 17 amino acids. CDR1 and CDR2 (germline): KGHSH, LQKENI. The CDR3: CASSPPTGGGKYNEQFF.

The chain links TRBV6-6 to TRBJ1-5; TCRdb names TRBD1, which stays unverified in the absence of DNA. CDR1 MNHNY and CDR2 SVGAGI come from the germline V gene (reference sequence). The CDR3 contains 12 residues. CDR3 sequence: CASSSGQRPQHF.

This chain uses TRBV12-3 or TRBV12-4 with TRBJ1-1; absent DNA, TCRdb's TRBD1 call cannot be checked. The CDR3 spans 15 residues. CDR3 sequence: CASSSGQNMNTEAFF.

The rearrangement links TRBV6-6 to TRBJ1-5; TCRdb's D call of TRBD1 is untestable without DNA. CDR1 is MNHNY and CDR2 is SVGAGI in the germline V gene (reference sequence). This CDR3 comprises 14 residues. CDR3 amino acids: CASSLSGDGQPQHF.

The chain carries TRBV12-3 or TRBV12-4 and TRBJ1-1. This CDR3 contains 14 residues. The CDR3 protein is CASSSRTAATEAFF.

V and J are TRBV7-9 and TRBJ2-3; without DNA, the TCRdb call of TRBD1 cannot be checked. The CDR3 has 17 amino acids. CDR1 and CDR2 (germline): SEHNR, FQNEAQ (reference sequence). CDR3 sequence: CASSLASGQGGTDTQYF.

Here the CDR3 reads CASSSRQGTQPQHF. The gene calls are TRBV7-2 and TRBJ1-5. This CDR3 region has 14 residues. Germline CDR1 SGHTA, CDR2 FQGNSA.

The chain links TRBV7-2 to TRBJ2-7; there is no DNA to check the TCRdb D call of TRBD1. Germline-derived CDR1 and CDR2 are SGHTA and FQGNSA. This CDR3 has 14 amino acids. CDR3 in amino acids: CASSLGDPPYEQYF.

V and J are TRBV6-5 and TRBJ1-1; without DNA, the TCRdb call of TRBD1 cannot be checked. CDR3 length: 14 amino acids. The germline V gene encodes CDR1 MNHEY and CDR2 SVGAGI. Here the CDR3 reads CASSYRGGNTEAFF.

This chain links TRBV5-1 with TRBJ2-7; with no DNA, the TCRdb D assignment of TRBD1 cannot be verified. This CDR3 contains 14 residues. From germline, CDR1 is SGHRS and CDR2 YFSETQ. CDR3 protein: CASKMGQGSYEQYF. Drawing the rest from reference TRBV5-1 and TRBJ2-7, the complete variable domain is KAGVTQTPRYLIKTRGQQVTLSCSPISGHRSVSWYQQTPGQGLQFLFEYFSETQRNKGNFPGRFSGRQFSNSRSEMNVSTLELGDSALYLCASKMGQGSYEQYFGPGTRLTVT.

The rearrangement links TRBV15 to TRBJ2-2. CDR3 length equals 12 residues. Germline V gives CDR1 LNHNV, CDR2 YYDKDF (reference sequence). The CDR3 region is CATSRTGGELFF.

The chain is built from TRBV20-1 and TRBJ2-3; the TCRdb D gene call, TRBD2, has no DNA to confirm it. Germline V CDR1 and CDR2: DFQATT, SNEGSKA (reference sequence). This CDR3 has 17 amino acids. The CDR3 loop is CSARDPLREWGTDTQYF.

V is TRBV20-1 and J is TRBJ2-1; lacking DNA, the TRBD1 call made by TCRdb goes unchecked. CDR1 and CDR2 from the germline V gene are DFQATT and SNEGSKA (reference sequence). The CDR3 is 13 amino acids. CDR3 amino acids: CSAQPGSYNEQFF.

The CDR3 loop reads CASSYARDYGYTF. The V and J genes are TRBV6-2 or TRBV6-3 and TRBJ1-2; TCRdb's D call, TRBD1, is unchecked because there is no DNA. Germline assignment: CDR1 MNHEY and CDR2 SVGEGT. This CDR3 has 13 residues.

The chain uses TRBV6-5 and TRBJ2-7; absent DNA, TCRdb's TRBD1 call cannot be checked. CDR3 size: 13 residues. CDR1 is MNHEY and CDR2 is SVGAGI in the germline V gene. The CDR3 region is CASSPRGRYEQYF.

The J gene is TRBJ2-2, the V gene TRBV7-8; TCRdb gives TRBD2 as the D gene, but with no DNA this cannot be confirmed. Germline V CDR1 and CDR2: SGHVS, FQNEAQ. The CDR3 is 14 residues long. CDR3 region: CASHTGTSFGELFF.

The chain couples TRBV29-1 to TRBJ2-5; TCRdb indicates TRBD1, and absent DNA this call remains unverified. Per germline, CDR1 SQVTM and CDR2 ANQGSEA. CDR3 length: 11 residues. CDR3 in amino acids: CSAPELETQYF.

The chain couples TRBV3-1 to TRBJ1-2; the TRBD1 assignment by TCRdb is unverifiable without DNA. CDR1 and CDR2 from the germline V gene are LGHDT and YNNKEL (reference sequence). This CDR3 is built from 15 residues. CDR3 residues: CASSHYDRPNYGYTF.

This chain joins TRBV7-2 and TRBJ2-7; TCRdb names TRBD1, which stays unverified in the absence of DNA. This CDR3 contains 14 residues. Germline CDR1 SGHTA, CDR2 FQGNSA. CDR3 residues: CASTVQTGSYEQYF.

The chain employs TRBV12-3 or TRBV12-4 and TRBJ1-2; lacking DNA, the TRBD1 call made by TCRdb goes unchecked. CDR3 length: 14 amino acids. The CDR3 is CASSRQGANPGYTF.

V is TRBV20-1 and J is TRBJ2-7. The germline CDR1 and CDR2 sequences are DFQATT and SNEGSKA (reference sequence). The CDR3 has 14 residues. The CDR3 reads CSALGVFSSYEQYF.

V usage is TRBV18 and J usage is TRBJ2-2. CDR1 is KGHSH, CDR2 LQKENI, per germline. This CDR3 has 14 amino acids. CDR3 loop: CASSQSTDTGELFF.

The gene calls are TRBV7-2 and TRBJ2-5; there is no DNA to check the TCRdb D call of TRBD1. The CDR3 is 13 residues long. Germline values: CDR1 SGHTA, CDR2 FQGNSA. CDR3 sequence reads: CASSWGQEETQYF. Full variable domain (rest looked up from reference TRBV7-2 and TRBJ2-5): GAGVSQSPSNKVTEKGKDVELRCDPISGHTALYWYRQSLGQGLEFLIYFQGNSAPDKSGLPSDRFSAERTGGSVSTLTIQRTQQEDSAVYLCASSWGQEETQYFGPGTRLLVL.